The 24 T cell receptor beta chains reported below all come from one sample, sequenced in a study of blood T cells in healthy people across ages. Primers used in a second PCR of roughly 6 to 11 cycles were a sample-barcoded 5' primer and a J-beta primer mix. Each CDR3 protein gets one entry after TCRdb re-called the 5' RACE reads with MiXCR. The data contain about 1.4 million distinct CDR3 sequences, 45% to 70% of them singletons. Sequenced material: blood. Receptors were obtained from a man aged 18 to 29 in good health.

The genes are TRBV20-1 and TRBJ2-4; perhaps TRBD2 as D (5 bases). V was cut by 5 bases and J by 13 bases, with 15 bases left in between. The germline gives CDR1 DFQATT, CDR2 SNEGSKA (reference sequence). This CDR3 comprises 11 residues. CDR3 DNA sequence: TGCAGTGCTCCCGTCTATACGGGGCAGTACTTC. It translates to CSAPVYTGQYF.

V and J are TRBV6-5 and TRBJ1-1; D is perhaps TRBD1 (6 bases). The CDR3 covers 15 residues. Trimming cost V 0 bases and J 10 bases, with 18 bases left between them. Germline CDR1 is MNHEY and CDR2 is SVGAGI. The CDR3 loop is CASSYSVRGIGGAFF. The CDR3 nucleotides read TGTGCCAGCAGTTACTCGGTCAGGGGTATTGGGGGAGCTTTCTTT.

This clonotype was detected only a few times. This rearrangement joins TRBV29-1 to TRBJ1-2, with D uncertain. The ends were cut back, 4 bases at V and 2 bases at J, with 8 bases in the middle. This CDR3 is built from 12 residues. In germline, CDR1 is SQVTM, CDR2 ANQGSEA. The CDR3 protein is CSVAGSNYGYTF. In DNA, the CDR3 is TGCAGCGTTGCAGGTTCAAACTATGGCTACACCTTC. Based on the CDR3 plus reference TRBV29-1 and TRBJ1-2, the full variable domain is SAVISQKPSRDICQRGTSLTIQCQVDSQVTMMFWYRQQPGQSLTLIATANQGSEATYESGFVIDKFPISRPNLTFSTLTVSNMSPEDSSIYLCSVAGSNYGYTFGSGTRLTVV.

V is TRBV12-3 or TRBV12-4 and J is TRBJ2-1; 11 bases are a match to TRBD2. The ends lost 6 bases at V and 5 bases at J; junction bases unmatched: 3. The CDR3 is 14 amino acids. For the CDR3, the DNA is TGTGCCAGCAGGCCGGGACTAGCGGACAATGAGCAGTTCTTC. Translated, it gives CASRPGLADNEQFF.

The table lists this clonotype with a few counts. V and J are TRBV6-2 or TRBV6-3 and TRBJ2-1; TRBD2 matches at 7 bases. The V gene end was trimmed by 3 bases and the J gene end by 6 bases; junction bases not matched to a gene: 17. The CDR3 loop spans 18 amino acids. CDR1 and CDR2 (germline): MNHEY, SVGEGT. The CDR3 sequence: CASSYGASGEHSVNEQFF. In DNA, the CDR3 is TGTGCCAGCAGTTATGGAGCTAGCGGAGAACATTCGGTCAATGAGCAGTTCTTC.

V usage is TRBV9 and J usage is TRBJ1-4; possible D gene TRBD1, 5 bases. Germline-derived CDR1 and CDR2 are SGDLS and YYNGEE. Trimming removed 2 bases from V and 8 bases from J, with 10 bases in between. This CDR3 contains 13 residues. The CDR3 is CASSVGGTEKLFF. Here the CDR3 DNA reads TGTGCCAGCAGCGTGGGGGGGACCGAAAAACTGTTTTTT.

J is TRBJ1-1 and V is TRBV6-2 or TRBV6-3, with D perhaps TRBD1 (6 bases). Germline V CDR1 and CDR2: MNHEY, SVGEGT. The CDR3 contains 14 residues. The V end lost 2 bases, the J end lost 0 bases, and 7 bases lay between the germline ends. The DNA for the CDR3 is TGTGCCAGCAGTTACCCAGGGGTGAACACTGAAGCTTTCTTT. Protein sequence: CASSYPGVNTEAFF.

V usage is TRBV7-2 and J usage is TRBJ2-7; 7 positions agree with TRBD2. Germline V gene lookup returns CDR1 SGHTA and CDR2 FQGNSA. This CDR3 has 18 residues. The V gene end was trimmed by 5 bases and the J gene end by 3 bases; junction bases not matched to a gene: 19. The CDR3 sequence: CASSPQPHQRTRHYEQYF. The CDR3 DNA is TGTGCCAGCAGCCCCCAACCCCACCAGAGGACTAGGCACTACGAGCAGTACTTC.

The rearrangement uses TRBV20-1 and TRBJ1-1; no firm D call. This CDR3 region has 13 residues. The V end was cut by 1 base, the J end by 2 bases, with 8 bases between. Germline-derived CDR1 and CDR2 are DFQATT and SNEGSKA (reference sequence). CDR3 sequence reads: CSARVGSNTEAFF. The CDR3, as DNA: TGCAGTGCTAGAGTAGGCAGTAACACTGAAGCTTTCTTT.

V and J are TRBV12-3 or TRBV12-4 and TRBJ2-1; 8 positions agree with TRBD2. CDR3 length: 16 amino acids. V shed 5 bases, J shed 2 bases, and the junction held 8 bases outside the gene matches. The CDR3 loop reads CASSAPTSGPYNEQFF. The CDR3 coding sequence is TGTGCCAGCAGTGCCCCTACTAGCGGTCCCTACAATGAGCAGTTCTTC.

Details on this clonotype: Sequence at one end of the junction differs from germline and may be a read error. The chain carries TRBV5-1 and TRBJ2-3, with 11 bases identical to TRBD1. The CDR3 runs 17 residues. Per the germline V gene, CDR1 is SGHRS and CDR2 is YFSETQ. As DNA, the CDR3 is TGCACCAGCAGCTCCGGACAGGGGGCTATTAGCACAGATACGCAGTATTTT. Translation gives CTSSSGQGAISTDTQYF.

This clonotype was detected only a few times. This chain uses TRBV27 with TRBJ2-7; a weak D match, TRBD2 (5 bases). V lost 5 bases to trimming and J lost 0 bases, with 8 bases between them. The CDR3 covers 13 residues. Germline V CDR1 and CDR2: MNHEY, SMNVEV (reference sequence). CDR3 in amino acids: CASSAGISYEQYF. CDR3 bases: TGTGCCAGCAGTGCCGGGATCTCCTACGAGCAGTACTTC.

The CDR3 loop reads CASSRRGGGTEAFF. CDR3 nucleotide sequence: TGTGCCAGCAGCCGGCGAGGGGGTGGAACTGAAGCTTTCTTT. The genes are TRBV7-6 and TRBJ1-1; a possible D gene is TRBD1 (6 bases). V lost 5 bases and J 5 bases, leaving 15 bases between the germline ends. Germline V gene lookup returns CDR1 SGHVS and CDR2 FNYEAQ. The length of the CDR3 is 14 residues.

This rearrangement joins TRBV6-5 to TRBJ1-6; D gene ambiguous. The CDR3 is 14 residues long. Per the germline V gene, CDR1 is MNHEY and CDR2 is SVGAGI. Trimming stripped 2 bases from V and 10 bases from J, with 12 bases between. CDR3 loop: CASSYDAAVSPLHF. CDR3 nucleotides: TGTGCCAGCAGTTACGACGCGGCGGTATCACCCCTCCACTTT.

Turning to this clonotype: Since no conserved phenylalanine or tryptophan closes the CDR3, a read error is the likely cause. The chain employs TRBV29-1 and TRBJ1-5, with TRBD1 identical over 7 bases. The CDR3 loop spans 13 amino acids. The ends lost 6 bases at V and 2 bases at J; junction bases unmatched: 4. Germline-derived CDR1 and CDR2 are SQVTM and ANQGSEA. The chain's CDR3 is CSVPGGGNQPQHL. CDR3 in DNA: TGCAGCGTACCAGGGGGGGGCAATCAGCCCCAGCATTTG.

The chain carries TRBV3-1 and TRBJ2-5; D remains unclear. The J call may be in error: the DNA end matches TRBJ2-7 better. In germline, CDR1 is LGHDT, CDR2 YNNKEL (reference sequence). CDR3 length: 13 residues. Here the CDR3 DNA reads TGTGCCAGCAGCCAAGAGTGGAACTACGAGCAGTACTTC. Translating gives CASSQEWNYEQYF.

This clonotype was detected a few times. The chain's CDR3 is CASSFGRDQPQHF. The CDR3 DNA is TGTGCCAGCAGTTTCGGCAGAGATCAGCCCCAGCATTTT. The rearrangement joins TRBV27 to TRBJ1-5; unclear D gene. The CDR3 consists of 13 residues. Trimming cost V 3 bases and J 5 bases, with 8 bases left between them. Per germline, CDR1 MNHEY and CDR2 SMNVEV (reference sequence).

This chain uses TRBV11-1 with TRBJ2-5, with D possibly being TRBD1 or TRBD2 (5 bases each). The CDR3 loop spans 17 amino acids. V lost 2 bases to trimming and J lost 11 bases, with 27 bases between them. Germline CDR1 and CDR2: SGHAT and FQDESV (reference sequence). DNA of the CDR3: TGTGCCAGCAGCTTATTTGTTCGGGCGCGGTCCCAAGGGGAGCAGTACTTC. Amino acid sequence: CASSLFVRARSQGEQYF.

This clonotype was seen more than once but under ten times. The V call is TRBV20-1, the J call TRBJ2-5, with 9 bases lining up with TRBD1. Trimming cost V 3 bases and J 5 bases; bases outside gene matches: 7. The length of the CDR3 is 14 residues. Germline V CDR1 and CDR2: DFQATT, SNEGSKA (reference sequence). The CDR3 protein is CSARSDRGWETQYF. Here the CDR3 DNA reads TGCAGTGCTAGGTCGGACAGGGGCTGGGAGACCCAGTACTTC.

CDR3 bases: TGCAGCGCCGCAAGCGGGATCACTGAAGCTTTCTTT. Its protein product is CSAASGITEAFF. This rearrangement joins TRBV29-1 to TRBJ1-1; D is unclear. Germline CDR1 is SQVTM and CDR2 is ANQGSEA. This CDR3 region has 12 residues. V lost 7 bases and J lost 4, with 13 bases in between.

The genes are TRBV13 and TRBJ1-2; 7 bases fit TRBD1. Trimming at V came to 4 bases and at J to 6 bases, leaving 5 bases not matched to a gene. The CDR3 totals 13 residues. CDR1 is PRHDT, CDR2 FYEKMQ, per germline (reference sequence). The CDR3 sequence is CASSYPGGNGYTF. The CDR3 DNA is TGTGCCAGCAGCTATCCAGGGGGAAATGGCTACACCTTC. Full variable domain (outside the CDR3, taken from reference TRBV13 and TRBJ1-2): AAGVIQSPRHLIKEKRETATLKCYPIPRHDTVYWYQQGPGQDPQFLISFYEKMQSDKGSIPDRFSAQQFSDYHSELNMSSLELGDSALYFCASSYPGGNGYTFGSGTRLTVV.

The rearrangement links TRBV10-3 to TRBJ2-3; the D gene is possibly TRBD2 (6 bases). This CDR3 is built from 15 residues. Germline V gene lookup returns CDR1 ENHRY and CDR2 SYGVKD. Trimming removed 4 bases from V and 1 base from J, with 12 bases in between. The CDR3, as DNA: TGTGCCATCAGTGTAGGGCGGGGAGGCACAGATACGCAGTATTTT. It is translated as CAISVGRGGTDTQYF.

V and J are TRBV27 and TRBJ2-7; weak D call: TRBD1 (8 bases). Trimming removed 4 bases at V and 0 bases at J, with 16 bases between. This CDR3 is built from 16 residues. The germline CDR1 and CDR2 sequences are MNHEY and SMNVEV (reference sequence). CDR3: CASSSRGDRSSYEQYF. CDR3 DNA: TGTGCCAGCAGTTCCCGGGGGGACAGGAGCTCCTACGAGCAGTACTTC.

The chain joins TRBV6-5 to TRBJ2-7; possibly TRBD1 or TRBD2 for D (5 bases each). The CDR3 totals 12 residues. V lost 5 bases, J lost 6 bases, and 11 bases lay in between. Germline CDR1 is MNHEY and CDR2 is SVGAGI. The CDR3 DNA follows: TGTGCCAGCAGTCCCGGGGCGGGCGAGCAGTACTTC. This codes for CASSPGAGEQYF.